Shown below are 28 T cell receptor beta chains from a single sample sequenced in a study of T cells after yellow fever vaccination. MiXCR, run by TCRdb on the 5' RACE reads, gives a single entry per CDR3 protein. The repertoire holds around 340,000 distinct CDR3 sequences, with about an eighth as singletons. The starting material was CD4+ T cells sorted from PBMCs, obtained 15 days after the yellow fever booster vaccination. The receptors were sampled from a man in his late teens or twenties who received the YFV17D yellow fever vaccine.

The rearrangement uses TRBV7-2 and TRBJ2-1; 7 nucleotides align to TRBD1. The length of the CDR3 is 15 residues. V shed 5 bases, J shed 5 bases, and the junction held 9 bases outside the gene matches. Germline V gives CDR1 SGHTA, CDR2 FQGNSA. The CDR3 protein is CASSAPGTVDNEQFF. DNA of the CDR3: TGTGCCAGCAGCGCACCCGGGACAGTCGACAATGAGCAGTTCTTC.

This CDR3 is CASSFGRGVMKQLFF. CDR3 DNA: TGTGCCAGCAGTTTCGGCAGGGGCGTAATGAAACAACTGTTTTTT. The rearrangement links TRBV12-3 or TRBV12-4 to TRBJ1-4; a weak D match, TRBD1 (6 bases). The CDR3 length is 15 residues. V gave up 3 bases and J gave up 12 bases, with 20 bases separating them.

The chain carries TRBV11-3 and TRBJ2-3, with 8 nucleotides matching TRBD2. The CDR3 sequence is 15 residues long. The V and J ends lost 0 bases and 4 bases, in that order; junction bases with no gene match: 3. Germline-derived CDR1 and CDR2 are SGHNT and YENEEA. The CDR3 spells CASSLDAGGPDTQYF. As DNA, the CDR3 is TGTGCCAGCAGCTTAGATGCGGGGGGCCCAGATACGCAGTATTTT.

The chain links TRBV9 to TRBJ1-3; tentative D call: TRBD1 (5 bases). The CDR3 is 16 residues long. The V end lost 0 bases, the J end lost 2 bases, and 12 bases lay between the germline ends. The germline V gene has CDR1 SGDLS and CDR2 YYNGEE. This CDR3 is CASSVGQGTTGNTIYF. CDR3 DNA: TGTGCCAGCAGCGTAGGGCAGGGAACGACTGGAAACACCATATATTTT. Complete variable domain (other parts from reference TRBV9 and TRBJ1-3): DSGVTQTPKHLITATGQRVTLRCSPRSGDLSVYWYQQSLDQGLQFLIQYYNGEERAKGNILERFSAQQFPDLHSELNLSSLELGDSALYFCASSVGQGTTGNTIYFGEGSWLTVV.

In DNA form, the CDR3 reads TGCAGTGCTAGAGACAGAAAAACCTACAATGAGCAGTTCTTC. As protein: CSARDRKTYNEQFF. V usage is TRBV20-1 and J usage is TRBJ2-1; D remains ambiguous. Germline CDR1 and CDR2: DFQATT and SNEGSKA (reference sequence). Trimming shortened V by 0 bases and J by 2 bases, and 8 bases separated the two germline ends. This CDR3 has 14 residues.

The chain carries TRBV18 and TRBJ2-3; unclear D gene. The CDR3 is made up of 14 amino acids. Germline-derived CDR1 and CDR2 are KGHSH and LQKENI. The V end lost 3 bases, the J end lost 0 bases, and 7 bases lay between the germline ends. The CDR3 sequence: CASSPGSSTDTQYF. DNA for the CDR3: TGTGCCAGCTCACCTGGCAGTAGCACAGATACGCAGTATTTT.

This clonotype was observed a handful of times. The chain recombines TRBV7-9 with TRBJ1-1; D possibly corresponds to TRBD1 (6 bases). With 4 bases removed from V and 0 bases from J, the gap between germline ends came to 12 bases. Per germline, CDR1 SEHNR and CDR2 FQNEAQ (reference sequence). The CDR3 loop spans 15 amino acids. The CDR3 coding sequence is TGTGCCAGCAGCTCACAGGGTGTGATGAACACTGAAGCTTTCTTT. Its translation is CASSSQGVMNTEAFF.

This clonotype was seen more than once but under ten times. The chain carries TRBV5-1 and TRBJ1-2, with 8 bases matching TRBD1. This CDR3 has 15 amino acids. With 3 bases clipped from V and 4 bases from J, the junction kept 8 bases outside the gene matches. Germline V gives CDR1 SGHRS, CDR2 YFSETQ. The CDR3 spells CASSSAGGVGYGYTF. CDR3 sequence (DNA): TGCGCCAGCAGCTCCGCAGGGGGCGTCGGCTATGGCTACACCTTC.

This clonotype has ten or more counts. The J gene is TRBJ2-5, the V gene TRBV5-1; either TRBD1 or TRBD2 may supply D (5 bases each). The CDR3 contains 14 residues. V gave up 7 bases and J gave up 5 bases, with 18 bases separating them. The germline V gene encodes CDR1 SGHRS and CDR2 YFSETQ. The CDR3 DNA reads TGCGCCAGCGGACGACAGCCCCGAGGGGAGACCCAGTACTTC. Translating it yields CASGRQPRGETQYF.

There are a few counts of this clonotype. V is TRBV20-1 and J is TRBJ2-5; TRBD1 aligns across 8 bases. CDR3 size: 13 residues. V gave up 2 bases and J gave up 5 bases; unmatched junction bases: 4. Looked up from germline, CDR1 is DFQATT and CDR2 is SNEGSKA (reference sequence). The CDR3 loop is CSARPGGRETQYF. The CDR3 region has the DNA TGCAGTGCTAGACCAGGGGGCCGGGAGACCCAGTACTTC.

The V gene is TRBV3-1, the J gene TRBJ2-2; D unclear. The V gene's germline CDR1 is LGHDT and CDR2 YNNKEL (reference sequence). Trimming shortened V by 7 bases and J by 3 bases, and 9 bases separated the two germline ends. The CDR3 is 13 residues long. This chain's CDR3 is CASKHSYTGELFF. In DNA form, the CDR3 reads TGTGCCAGCAAACACAGCTACACCGGGGAGCTGTTTTTT.

This clonotype was picked up a small number of times. This chain connects TRBV3-1 to TRBJ2-2, with 8 bases identical to TRBD2. With V trimmed by 0 bases and J by 7 bases, 10 bases remained unmatched. This CDR3 region has 17 residues. Germline-derived CDR1 and CDR2 are LGHDT and YNNKEL (reference sequence). The CDR3, as DNA: TGTGCCAGCAGCCAAGAGGTGCGGGGGGCACCAGTCGGGGAGCTGTTTTTT. Residues: CASSQEVRGAPVGELFF.

The rearrangement joins TRBV6-2 or TRBV6-3 to TRBJ1-5; D might be TRBD1 (6 bases). The CDR3 is 19 amino acids. V was cut by 2 bases and J by 0 bases, with 20 bases left in between. Looked up from germline, CDR1 is MNHEY and CDR2 is SVGEGT. This CDR3 reads CASSYILTGRMYSNQPQHF. The CDR3, as DNA: TGTGCCAGCAGTTACATCCTGACAGGACGAATGTATAGCAATCAGCCCCAGCATTTT.

V is TRBV11-2 and J is TRBJ2-2, with TRBD1 matching over 8 bases. This CDR3 has 16 amino acids. V lost 5 bases, J lost 4 bases, and 9 bases stayed unmatched. The germline V gene has CDR1 SGHAT and CDR2 FQNNGV. Here the CDR3 reads CASSGPGQGLTGELFF. The CDR3 DNA reads TGTGCCAGCAGCGGTCCTGGACAGGGCCTCACCGGGGAGCTGTTTTTT.

This clonotype was observed a few times. V is TRBV5-1 and J is TRBJ2-2; D is perhaps TRBD1 (6 bases). CDR3 size: 16 residues. CDR1 SGHRS and CDR2 YFSETQ come from the germline V gene. V lost 7 bases to trimming and J lost 1 base, with 17 bases between them. For the CDR3, the DNA is TGCGCCAGCGAAGTCGGGCCGACAGGGAACACCGGGGAGCTGTTTTTT. The encoded protein is CASEVGPTGNTGELFF. The entire variable domain, with the rest obtained from reference TRBV5-1 and TRBJ2-2, is as follows: KAGVTQTPRYLIKTRGQQVTLSCSPISGHRSVSWYQQTPGQGLQFLFEYFSETQRNKGNFPGRFSGRQFSNSRSEMNVSTLELGDSALYLCASEVGPTGNTGELFFGEGSRLTVL.

This CDR3 reads CASSSGAGTEAFF. The DNA of the CDR3 is TGTGCCAGCAGTTCGGGGGCCGGGACTGAAGCTTTCTTT. This chain joins TRBV27 and TRBJ1-1; D is possibly TRBD1 (6 bases). Deletions cut 4 bases from V and 5 bases from J, with 11 bases between. Germline-derived CDR1 and CDR2 are MNHEY and SMNVEV (reference sequence). The CDR3 runs 13 residues.

This clonotype was seen more than once but under ten times. The chain joins TRBV6-2 or TRBV6-3 to TRBJ2-4, with 11 bases lining up with TRBD1. The V gene end was trimmed by 5 bases and the J gene end by 5 bases; junction bases not matched to a gene: 11. Germline-derived CDR1 and CDR2 are MNHEY and SVGEGT. The CDR3 has 17 residues. CDR3 in DNA: TGTGCCAGCAGTGCCCGGGACAGGGGGATTTTGGAAAACATTCAGTACTTC. As protein: CASSARDRGILENIQYF.

This clonotype was detected ten times or more. This sequence joins TRBV20-1 and TRBJ2-4; tentatively, D is TRBD1 or TRBD2 (6 bases each). The V end lost 3 bases, the J end lost 6 bases, and 12 bases lay between the germline ends. Germline V gene lookup returns CDR1 DFQATT and CDR2 SNEGSKA (reference sequence). The CDR3 contains 13 residues. CDR3 bases: TGCAGTGCTAGCAGGGGACTGGGAAACATTCAGTACTTC. It yields the protein CSASRGLGNIQYF.

V gene TRBV7-2 combines with J gene TRBJ2-3; TRBD1 aligns across 9 bases. CDR3 size: 16 residues. Germline lookup yields CDR1 SGHTA and CDR2 FQGNSA. Trimming at V came to 0 bases and at J to 5 bases, leaving 6 bases not matched to a gene. CDR3 sequence: CASSLAQGARGDTQYF. The CDR3 DNA is TGTGCCAGCAGCTTAGCACAGGGGGCGAGGGGAGATACGCAGTATTTT. The variable domain in full, completed from reference TRBV7-2 and TRBJ2-3, reads GAGVSQSPSNKVTEKGKDVELRCDPISGHTALYWYRQSLGQGLEFLIYFQGNSAPDKSGLPSDRFSAERTGGSVSTLTIQRTQQEDSAVYLCASSLAQGARGDTQYFGPGTRLTVL.

The genes are TRBV12-3 or TRBV12-4 and TRBJ2-1, with D maybe TRBD1 (7 bases). Trimming removed 5 bases at V and 9 bases at J, with 17 bases between. CDR3 length: 14 residues. CDR3 bases: TGTGCCAGCAGTAAGAGGAGGGGGCGGGGTGAGCAGTTCTTC. It yields the protein CASSKRRGRGEQFF.

This clonotype is termed medium-sized. The gene calls are TRBV6-2 or TRBV6-3 and TRBJ2-1, with TRBD1 identical over 9 bases. The CDR3 length is 16 residues. J gave up 5 bases and V 5 bases, and 10 bases lay outside the gene matches. Germline V gene data show CDR1 as MNHEY and CDR2 as SVGEGT. The CDR3 region is CASSPLRDRVDNEQFF. CDR3 sequence (DNA): TGTGCCAGCAGTCCCCTCCGGGACAGGGTGGACAATGAGCAGTTCTTC.

The chain carries TRBV4-3 and TRBJ2-4; unclear D gene. Germline CDR1 LGHNA, CDR2 YSLEER. The V gene lost 0 bases and the J gene lost 0 bases, with 12 bases spanning the gap. The CDR3 spans 17 residues. In DNA form, the CDR3 reads TGCGCCAGCAGCCAAGACAGAAGAACTGAAGCCAAAAACATTCAGTACTTC. Translated: CASSQDRRTEAKNIQYF.

In this sample, this clonotype turned up a few times. The chain is built from TRBV20-1 and TRBJ2-5, with a tentative D call TRBD2 (6 bases). V lost 5 bases and J lost 2, with 12 bases in between. Germline V gives CDR1 DFQATT, CDR2 SNEGSKA (reference sequence). CDR3 length: 13 residues. CDR3: CSAPGRGQETQYF. The CDR3, as DNA: TGCAGTGCTCCGGGGCGGGGTCAAGAGACCCAGTACTTC.

This clonotype was observed at least ten times. The chain couples TRBV4-3 to TRBJ2-1; D is tentatively TRBD1 or TRBD2 (6 bases each). The CDR3 loop spans 16 amino acids. V lost 0 bases, J lost 6 bases, and 15 bases lay in between. Per the germline V gene, CDR1 is LGHNA and CDR2 is YSLEER. DNA for the CDR3: TGCGCCAGCAGCCAAGATCTGGGGGGCCAACTCAATGAGCAGTTCTTC. Translating it yields CASSQDLGGQLNEQFF.

This clonotype was detected a few times. J is TRBJ2-7 and V is TRBV5-1; D call uncertain. CDR1 and CDR2 from the germline V gene are SGHRS and YFSETQ. Trimming took off 10 bases at V and 0 bases at J, with 11 bases between the two ends. The CDR3 contains 12 residues. The CDR3 region is CAGRTHSYEQYV. The CDR3 DNA reads as TGCGCCGGTCGTACACACTCCTACGAGCAGTACGTC.

The chain employs TRBV7-2 and TRBJ2-2, with D maybe TRBD2 (6 bases). In germline, CDR1 is SGHTA, CDR2 FQGNSA. This CDR3 contains 19 residues. Trimming removed 2 bases at V and 0 bases at J, with 19 bases between. Written as DNA, the CDR3 is TGTGCCAGCAGCTTACGGGCAGGACTACTTAGGGCGAACACCGGGGAGCTGTTTTTT. Amino acid sequence: CASSLRAGLLRANTGELFF.

This clonotype was counted only a few times. The rearrangement joins TRBV6-2 or TRBV6-3 to TRBJ2-7; no firm D call. Trimming removed 7 bases at V and 6 bases at J, with 25 bases between. Germline values: CDR1 MNHEY, CDR2 SVGEGT. This CDR3 is 16 amino acids long. CDR3 amino acids: CASTPERSPSSGEQYF. CDR3 nucleotides: TGTGCCAGCACCCCCGAGCGAAGCCCCTCGTCGGGCGAGCAGTACTTC.

In its sample, this clonotype was seen many times. The V and J genes are TRBV5-4 and TRBJ2-1; 10 positions agree with TRBD1. CDR3 length: 15 amino acids. In germline, CDR1 is SGHNT, CDR2 YYREEE (reference sequence). After removal of 1 base from V and 11 bases from J, the junction contained 9 bases not matched to a gene. The CDR3 here is CASSLTGQGTDQQFF. Written as DNA, the CDR3 is TGTGCCAGCAGCTTGACGGGACAGGGGACGGATCAGCAGTTCTTC.